A selection of T cell receptor beta chains follows, all from one sample in a study of sequential checkpoint blockade in melanoma. Sequenced by immunoSEQ multiplex PCR; TCRdb stores in-frame clones only, minus some. The table has 15,000 to 20,000 clones, around 66% seen once. The specimen comprised CD8+ T cells sorted from blood (inferred from file names), sampled from a patient given nivolumab and ipilimumab in sequence. These receptors came from a human donor with melanoma. Both conserved end residues are part of each CDR3. A D gene is named only where the DNA matches it firmly. Size is stated for part of the rows, as once, few or many counts, or as a class when the clone is expanded.

>TRBV15|NA|NA|TRBJ2-3
CATSRDMTDTQYF
TGTGCCACCAGCAGAGATATGACAGATACGCAGTATTTT
>TRBV27|NA|few|TRBJ2-5
CASSLWPPAQETQYF
TGTGCCAGCAGTTTATGGCCCCCCGCTCAGGAGACCCAGTACTTC
>TRBV4-2|NA|few|TRBJ1-5
CASSRDYYSNQPQHF
TGTGCCAGCAGCCGCGATTATTATAGCAATCAGCCCCAGCATTTT
>TRBV5-1|NA|few|TRBJ2-1
CASSSREGSYNERFF
TGCGCCAGCAGCTCCCGCGAGGGCTCCTACAATGAGCGGTTCTTC
>TRBV6-5|TRBD1|NA|TRBJ1-6
CASRRQGNSPLHF
TGTGCCAGCAGAAGACAGGGAAATTCACCCCTCCACTTT
>TRBV7-8|NA|NA|TRBJ1-1
CASSLVPGNGVTEAFF
TGTGCCAGCAGCTTAGTACCCGGGAACGGTGTCACTGAAGCTTTCTTT
>TRBV9|TRBD2|NA|TRBJ2-1
CASSGLLAGLNEQFF
TGTGCCAGCAGCGGACTTCTAGCGGGCCTGAATGAGCAGTTCTTC
>TRBV4-3|TRBD1|NA|TRBJ2-3
CASSQDSGRGRLDTQYF
TGCGCCAGCAGCCAAGATAGTGGCAGGGGGCGCTTAGATACGCAGTATTTT
>TRBV19|NA|NA|TRBJ1-5
CASRTGNQPQHF
TGTGCCAGTAGGACAGGCAATCAGCCCCAGCATTTT
>TRBV4-3|NA|NA|TRBJ2-3
CASSQEGRYVTDTQYF
TGCGCCAGCAGCCAAGAGGGCAGATATGTCACAGATACGCAGTATTTT
>TRBV19|TRBD1|NA|TRBJ2-1
CASGPGQDNEQFF
TGTGCCAGCGGACCGGGACAGGACAATGAGCAGTTCTTC
>TRBV27|TRBD2|NA|TRBJ2-7
CASSLERGGGSYEQYF
TGTGCCAGCAGTTTAGAGCGGGGAGGAGGGTCCTACGAGCAGTACTTC
>TRBV6-5|NA|NA|TRBJ1-2
CASSYSQGTLYGYTF
TGTGCCAGCAGTTACTCACAGGGAACCCTCTATGGCTACACCTTC
>TRBV25-1|NA|NA|TRBJ1-1
CASSESRDSYFNTEAFF
TGTGCCAGCAGTGAATCCCGAGACAGCTACTTTAACACTGAAGCTTTCTTT
>TRBV7-8|NA|NA|TRBJ1-5
CASSLVQGGDQPQHF
TGTGCCAGCAGCTTAGTTCAGGGAGGCGATCAGCCCCAGCATTTT
>TRBV19|NA|NA|TRBJ2-7
CASSIEASSYEQYF
TGTGCCAGTAGTATAGAGGCCAGTTCCTACGAGCAGTACTTC
>TRBV7-3|TRBD2|NA|TRBJ2-3
CASSFSGGLTDTQYF
TGTGCCAGCAGCTTTAGCGGGGGGTTGACAGATACGCAGTATTTT
>TRBV5-6|TRBD1|medium-sized|TRBJ1-3
CASSFPLGQGGNTIYF
TGTGCCAGCAGCTTCCCCCTGGGACAGGGTGGAAACACCATATATTTT
>TRBV11-2|TRBD2|NA|TRBJ2-1
CASTQAGREVFGEQFF
TGTGCCAGCACCCAGGCGGGGCGGGAGGTATTTGGGGAGCAGTTCTTC
>TRBV9|TRBD2|NA|TRBJ2-3
CASSHPHGLAGEGGDTQYF
TGTGCCAGCAGCCATCCTCACGGACTAGCGGGAGAGGGGGGAGATACGCAGTATTTT
>TRBV19|NA|NA|TRBJ1-1
CASRKSDRNTEAFF
TGTGCCAGTCGAAAATCGGACAGAAACACTGAAGCTTTCTTT
>TRBV28|TRBD1|NA|TRBJ2-7
CASSFEGTGYEQYF
TGTGCCAGCAGTTTTGAAGGGACAGGGTACGAGCAGTACTTC
>TRBV28|NA|NA|TRBJ1-3
CASSLSQAYSGNTIYF
TGTGCCAGCAGTTTATCACAGGCCTACTCTGGAAACACCATATATTTT
>TRBV7-6|TRBD1|NA|TRBJ2-7
CASSPLQGASYEQYF
TGTGCCAGCAGCCCCCTTCAGGGGGCCTCCTACGAGCAGTACTTC
>TRBV7-2|TRBD2|NA|TRBJ2-2
CASSGLAGGPPTGELFF
TGTGCCAGCAGCGGACTAGCGGGAGGGCCCCCCACCGGGGAGCTGTTTTTT
>TRBV6-6|TRBD2|NA|TRBJ2-3
CASSYTGLAGPQYF
TGTGCCAGCAGTTACACGGGACTAGCGGGACCCCAGTATTTT
>TRBV19|NA|NA|TRBJ1-1
CASSIQALLDTEAFF
TGTGCCAGTAGTATTCAAGCTTTGTTGGACACTGAAGCTTTCTTT
>TRBV7-9|NA|NA|TRBJ2-7
CASSPVSSYEQYF
TGTGCCAGCAGCCCGGTGAGCTCCTACGAGCAGTACTTC
>TRBV7-6|NA|few|TRBJ1-1
CASSLQGTTEAFF
TGTGCCAGCAGCTTACAGGGCACCACTGAAGCTTTCTTT
>TRBV9|NA|NA|TRBJ2-1
CASSARLYNEQFF
TGTGCCAGCAGCGCCCGACTGTACAATGAGCAGTTCTTC
>TRBV7-8|NA|NA|TRBJ1-2
CASSFRRGRDYGYTF
TGTGCCAGCAGCTTTCGGCGGGGAAGGGACTATGGCTACACCTTC
>TRBV28|NA|NA|TRBJ1-6
CASSLQGRRNSPLHF
TGTGCCAGCAGTTTACAGGGGCGAAGGAATTCACCCCTCCACTTT
>TRBV11-3|NA|NA|TRBJ2-3
CASSAWIGSGTDTQYF
TGTGCCAGCAGCGCGTGGATCGGGAGTGGCACAGATACGCAGTATTTT
>TRBV9|TRBD2|medium-sized|TRBJ2-2
CASSANPRTSGRGTGELFF
TGTGCCAGCAGCGCAAACCCGAGAACTAGCGGGAGAGGAACCGGGGAGCTGTTTTTT
>TRBV7-3|NA|few|TRBJ1-1
CASSGDLNTEAFF
TGTGCCAGCAGCGGGGACTTGAACACTGAAGCTTTCTTT
>TRBV11-3|NA|few|TRBJ2-1
CASSLGRDHNEQFF
TGTGCCAGCAGCTTAGGGCGGGATCACAATGAGCAGTTCTTC
>TRBV5-6|TRBD1|medium-sized|TRBJ1-2
CASRRGTGFINGYTF
TGTGCCAGCAGGCGGGGGACAGGGTTTATAAATGGCTACACCTTC
>TRBV29-1|TRBD2|NA|TRBJ2-4
CSVMSREDKNIQYF
TGCAGCGTCATGAGCCGGGAGGACAAAAACATTCAGTACTTC
>TRBV9|TRBD2|NA|TRBJ2-1
CASSVLAGGYEQFF
TGTGCCAGCAGCGTTCTAGCGGGAGGGTATGAGCAGTTCTTC
>TRBV11-3|NA|medium-sized|TRBJ2-7
CASSLDRGGRTFYEQYF
TGTGCCAGCAGCTTAGATAGGGGCGGACGGACCTTCTACGAGCAGTACTTC
>TRBV9|TRBD2|NA|TRBJ2-3
CASTPGPNSGGFTDTQYF
TGTGCCAGCACTCCCGGCCCCAATAGCGGGGGGTTCACAGATACGCAGTATTTT
>TRBV21-1|NA|few|TRBJ2-5
CASSKKGETRPEETQYF
TGTGCCAGCAGCAAAAAGGGGGAAACTAGGCCTGAAGAGACCCAGTACTTC
>TRBV11-3|NA|NA|TRBJ2-7
CASSSLLVYEQYF
TGTGCCAGCAGCTCACTATTAGTCTACGAGCAGTACTTC
>TRBV11-3|TRBD2|NA|TRBJ2-1
CASSLGREGNNEQFF
TGTGCCAGCAGCTTAGGCAGGGAGGGGAACAATGAGCAGTTCTTC
>TRBV7-2|TRBD1|once|TRBJ2-7
CASSFGTGGLDEQYF
TGTGCCAGCAGCTTTGGGACAGGGGGCCTTGACGAGCAGTACTTC
>TRBV9|NA|NA|TRBJ2-2
CASSVAGGANTGELFF
TGTGCCAGCAGCGTAGCTGGGGGCGCGAACACCGGGGAGCTGTTTTTT
>TRBV25-1|NA|NA|TRBJ2-1
CASSPRVARLRLVKVF
TGTGCCAGCAGTCCCAGGGTCGCAAGGCTCCGCCTCGTTAAGGTCTTC
>TRBV9|TRBD1|NA|TRBJ2-3
CASSVAGGVTDTQYF
TGTGCCAGCAGCGTAGCAGGGGGAGTCACAGATACGCAGTATTTT
>TRBV11-3|TRBD1|NA|TRBJ2-7
CASRSRDRSSYEQYF
TGTGCCAGCAGAAGCCGGGACAGGAGCTCCTACGAGCAGTACTTC
>TRBV4-3|NA|NA|TRBJ1-1
CASSQAGFGDTEAFF
TGCGCCAGCAGCCAAGCAGGGTTTGGAGACACTGAAGCTTTCTTT
>TRBV13|NA|NA|TRBJ2-1
CASSPSVKYYNEQFF
TGTGCCAGCAGCCCTAGCGTAAAGTACTACAATGAGCAGTTCTTC